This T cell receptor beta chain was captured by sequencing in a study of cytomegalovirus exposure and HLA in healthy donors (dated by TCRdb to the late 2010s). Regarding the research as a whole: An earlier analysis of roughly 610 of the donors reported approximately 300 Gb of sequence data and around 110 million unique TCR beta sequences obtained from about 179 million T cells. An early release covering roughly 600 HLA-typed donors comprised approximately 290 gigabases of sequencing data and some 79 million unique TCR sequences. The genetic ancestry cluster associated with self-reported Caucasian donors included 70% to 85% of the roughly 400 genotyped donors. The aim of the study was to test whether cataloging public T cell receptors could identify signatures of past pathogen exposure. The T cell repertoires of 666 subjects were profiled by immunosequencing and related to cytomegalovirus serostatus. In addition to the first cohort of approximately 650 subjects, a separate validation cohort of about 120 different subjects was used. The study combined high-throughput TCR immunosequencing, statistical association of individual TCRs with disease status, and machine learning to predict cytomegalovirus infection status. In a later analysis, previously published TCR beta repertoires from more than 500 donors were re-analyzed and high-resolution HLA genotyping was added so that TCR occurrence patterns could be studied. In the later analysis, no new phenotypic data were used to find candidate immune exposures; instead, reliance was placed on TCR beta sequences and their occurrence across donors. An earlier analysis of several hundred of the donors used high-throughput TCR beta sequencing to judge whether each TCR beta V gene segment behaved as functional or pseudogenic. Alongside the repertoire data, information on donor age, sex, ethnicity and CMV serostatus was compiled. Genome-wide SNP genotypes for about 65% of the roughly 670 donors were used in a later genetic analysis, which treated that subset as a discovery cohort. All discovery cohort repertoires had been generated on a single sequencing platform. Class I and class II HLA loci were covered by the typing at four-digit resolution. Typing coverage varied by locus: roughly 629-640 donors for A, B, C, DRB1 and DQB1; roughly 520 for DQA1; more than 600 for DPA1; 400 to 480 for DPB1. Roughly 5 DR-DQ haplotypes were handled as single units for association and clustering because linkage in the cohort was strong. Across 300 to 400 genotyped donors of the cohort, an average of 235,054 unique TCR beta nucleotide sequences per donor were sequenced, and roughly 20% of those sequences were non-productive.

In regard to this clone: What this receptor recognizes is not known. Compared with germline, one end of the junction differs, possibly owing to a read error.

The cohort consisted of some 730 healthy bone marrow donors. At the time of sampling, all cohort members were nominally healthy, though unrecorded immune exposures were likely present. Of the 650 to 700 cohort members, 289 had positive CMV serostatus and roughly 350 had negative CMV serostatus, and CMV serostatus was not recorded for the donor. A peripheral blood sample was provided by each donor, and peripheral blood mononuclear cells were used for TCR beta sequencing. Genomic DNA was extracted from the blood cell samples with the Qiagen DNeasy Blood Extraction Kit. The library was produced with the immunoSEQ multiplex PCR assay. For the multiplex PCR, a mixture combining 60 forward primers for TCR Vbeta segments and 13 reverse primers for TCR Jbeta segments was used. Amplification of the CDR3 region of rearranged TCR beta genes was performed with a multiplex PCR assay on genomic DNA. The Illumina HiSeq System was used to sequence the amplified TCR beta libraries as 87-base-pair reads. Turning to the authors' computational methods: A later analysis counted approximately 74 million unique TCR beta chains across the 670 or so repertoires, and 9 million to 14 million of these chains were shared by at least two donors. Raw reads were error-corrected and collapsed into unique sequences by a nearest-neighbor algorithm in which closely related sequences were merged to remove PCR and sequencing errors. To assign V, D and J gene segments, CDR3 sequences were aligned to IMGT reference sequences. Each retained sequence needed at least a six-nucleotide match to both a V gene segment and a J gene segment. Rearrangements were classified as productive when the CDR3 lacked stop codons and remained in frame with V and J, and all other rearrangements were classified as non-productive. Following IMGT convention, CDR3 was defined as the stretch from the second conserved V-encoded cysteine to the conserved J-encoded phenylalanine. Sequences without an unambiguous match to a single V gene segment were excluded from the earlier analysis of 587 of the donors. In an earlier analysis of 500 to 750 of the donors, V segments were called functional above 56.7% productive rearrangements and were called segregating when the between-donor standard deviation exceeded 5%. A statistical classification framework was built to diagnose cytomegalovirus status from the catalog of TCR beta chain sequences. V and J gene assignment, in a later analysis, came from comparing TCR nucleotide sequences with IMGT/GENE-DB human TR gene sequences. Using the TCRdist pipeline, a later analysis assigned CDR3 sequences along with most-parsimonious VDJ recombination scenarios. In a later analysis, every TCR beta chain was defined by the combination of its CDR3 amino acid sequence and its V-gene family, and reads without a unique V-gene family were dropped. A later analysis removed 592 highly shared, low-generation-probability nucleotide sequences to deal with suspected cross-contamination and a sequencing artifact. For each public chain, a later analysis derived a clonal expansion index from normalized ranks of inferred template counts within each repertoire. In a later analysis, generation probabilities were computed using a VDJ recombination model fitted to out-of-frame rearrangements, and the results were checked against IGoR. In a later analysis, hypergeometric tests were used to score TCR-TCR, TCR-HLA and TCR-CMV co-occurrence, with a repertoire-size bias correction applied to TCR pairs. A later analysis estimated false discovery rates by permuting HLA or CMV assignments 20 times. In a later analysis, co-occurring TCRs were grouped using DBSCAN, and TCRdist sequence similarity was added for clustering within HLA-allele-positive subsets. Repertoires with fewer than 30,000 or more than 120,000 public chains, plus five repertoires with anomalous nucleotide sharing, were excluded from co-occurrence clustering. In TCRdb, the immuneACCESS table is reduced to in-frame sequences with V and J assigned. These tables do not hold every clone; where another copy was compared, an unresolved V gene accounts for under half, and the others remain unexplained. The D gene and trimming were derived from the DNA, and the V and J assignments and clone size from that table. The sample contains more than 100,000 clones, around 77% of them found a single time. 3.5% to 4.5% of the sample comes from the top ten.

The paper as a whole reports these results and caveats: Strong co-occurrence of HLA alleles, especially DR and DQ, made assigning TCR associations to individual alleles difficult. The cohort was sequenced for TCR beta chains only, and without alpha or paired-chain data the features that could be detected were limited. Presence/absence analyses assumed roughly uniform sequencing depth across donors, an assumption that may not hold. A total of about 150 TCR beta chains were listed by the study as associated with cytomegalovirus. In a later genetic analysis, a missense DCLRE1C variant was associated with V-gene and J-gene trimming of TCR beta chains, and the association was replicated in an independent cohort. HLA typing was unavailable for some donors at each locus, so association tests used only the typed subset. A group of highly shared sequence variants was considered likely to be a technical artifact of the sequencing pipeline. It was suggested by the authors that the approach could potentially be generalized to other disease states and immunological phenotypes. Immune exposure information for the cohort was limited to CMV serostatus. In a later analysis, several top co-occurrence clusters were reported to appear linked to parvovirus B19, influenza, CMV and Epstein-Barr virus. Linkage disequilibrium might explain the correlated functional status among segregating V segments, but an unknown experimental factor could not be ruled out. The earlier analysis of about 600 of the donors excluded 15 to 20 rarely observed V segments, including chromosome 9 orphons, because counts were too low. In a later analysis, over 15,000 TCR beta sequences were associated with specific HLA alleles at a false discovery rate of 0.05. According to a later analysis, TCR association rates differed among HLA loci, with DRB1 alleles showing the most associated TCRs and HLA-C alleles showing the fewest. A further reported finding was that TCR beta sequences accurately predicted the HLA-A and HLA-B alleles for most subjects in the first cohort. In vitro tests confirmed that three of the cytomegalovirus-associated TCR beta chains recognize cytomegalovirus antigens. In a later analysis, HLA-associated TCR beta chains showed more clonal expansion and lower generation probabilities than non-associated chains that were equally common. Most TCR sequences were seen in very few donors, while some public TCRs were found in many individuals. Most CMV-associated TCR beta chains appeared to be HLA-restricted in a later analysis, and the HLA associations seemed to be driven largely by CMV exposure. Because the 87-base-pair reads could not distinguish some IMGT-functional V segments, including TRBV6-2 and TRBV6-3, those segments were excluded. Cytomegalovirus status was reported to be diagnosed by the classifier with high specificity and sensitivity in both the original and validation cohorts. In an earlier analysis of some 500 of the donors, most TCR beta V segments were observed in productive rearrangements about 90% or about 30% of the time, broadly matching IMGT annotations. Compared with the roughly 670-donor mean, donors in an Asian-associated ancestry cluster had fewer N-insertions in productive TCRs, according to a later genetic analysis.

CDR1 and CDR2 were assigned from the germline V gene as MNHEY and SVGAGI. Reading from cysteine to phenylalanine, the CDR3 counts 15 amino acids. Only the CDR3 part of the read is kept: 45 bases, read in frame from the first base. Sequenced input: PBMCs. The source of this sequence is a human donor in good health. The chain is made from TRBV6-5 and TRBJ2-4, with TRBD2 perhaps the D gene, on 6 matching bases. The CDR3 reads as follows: CASSYSTLAKNSQYF. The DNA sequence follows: TGTGCCAGCAGTTACTCGACACTAGCCAAAAACAGTCAGTACTTC.